The 21 T cell receptor beta chains reported below all come from one sample, sequenced in a study of blood T cell repertoires in COVID-19. Libraries were prepared by immunoSEQ multiplex PCR; TCRdb keeps only in-frame clonotypes and omits some of them. The sample has about 250,000 clones, about 85% seen once; the top ten hold 5% to 8%. The sequencing input was PBMCs or T cells enriched from blood (not recorded which). These receptors were taken from a woman in her fifties or sixties who had been exposed to COVID-19.

The chain recombines TRBV4-2 with TRBJ1-2; 7 bases are shared with TRBD1. Germline V gene lookup returns CDR1 LGHNA and CDR2 YNFKEQ. The CDR3 is 16 residues long. J gave up 0 bases and V 3 bases, and 7 bases lay outside the gene matches. CDR3 DNA sequence: TGTGCCAGCAGCCAGGACAGGACGGGATCTAACTATGGCTACACCTTC. This translates into CASSQDRTGSNYGYTF.

This clone was seen once. The rearrangement joins TRBV12-3 or TRBV12-4 to TRBJ1-1; 7 nucleotides line up with TRBD1. The V segment lost 7 bases and the J segment 1 base; nucleotides outside the gene matches: 3. This CDR3 spans 13 amino acids. CDR3 loop: CASTGDRNTEAFF. The CDR3 DNA reads TGTGCCAGCACCGGGGACAGGAACACTGAAGCTTTCTTT.

This clone was counted once. The rearrangement uses TRBV3-1 (or the pseudogene TRBV3-2) and TRBJ1-4; D not certain. V was shortened by 0 bases and J by 2 bases, with 13 bases between the two germline ends. This CDR3 is built from 17 residues. Per germline, CDR1 LGHDT and CDR2 YNNKEL (reference sequence). This chain's CDR3 is CASSQETGRSTNEKLFF. The DNA for the CDR3 is TGTGCCAGCAGCCAAGAAACTGGGAGGTCCACTAATGAAAAACTGTTTTTT.

This chain links TRBV29-1 with TRBJ2-1; 8 bases are a match to TRBD2. The CDR3 covers 14 residues. Germline V gene data show CDR1 as SQVTM and CDR2 as ANQGSEA. J lost 8 bases, V lost 0 bases, and 6 bases had no gene match. For the CDR3, the DNA is TGCAGCGTTGAAGATACGGGGGGGCCGGATGAGCAGTTCTTC. Amino acids: CSVEDTGGPDEQFF.

This clone was counted only a few times. The chain links TRBV5-1 to TRBJ2-1, with TRBD2 matching 14 bases. The ends lost 2 bases at V and 8 bases at J; junction bases unmatched: 3. Germline V gene data show CDR1 as SGHRS and CDR2 as YFSETQ. This CDR3 contains 15 residues. The CDR3 reads CASSFGTSGGDEQFF. The DNA for the CDR3 is TGCGCCAGCAGCTTCGGGACTAGCGGGGGCGATGAGCAGTTCTTC. The full variable domain, in which reference TRBV5-1 and TRBJ2-1 provide the parts outside the CDR3, is KAGVTQTPRYLIKTRGQQVTLSCSPISGHRSVSWYQQTPGQGLQFLFEYFSETQRNKGNFPGRFSGRQFSNSRSEMNVSTLELGDSALYLCASSFGTSGGDEQFFGPGTRLTVL.

The rearrangement uses TRBV24-1 and TRBJ2-2, with D perhaps matching TRBD1 (5 bases). The germline V gene encodes CDR1 KGHDR and CDR2 SFDVKD. Trimming cost V 3 bases and J 2 bases, with 12 bases left between them. The CDR3 sequence is 16 residues long. CDR3 DNA: TGTGCCACCAGTGATCCGAGCAGGGATAACACCGGGGAGCTGTTTTTT. It yields the protein CATSDPSRDNTGELFF.

The table lists this clone with a few counts. This chain uses TRBV6-5 with TRBJ1-6; D is unclear. The V end was cut by 7 bases, the J end by 10 bases, with 14 bases between. Germline CDR1 and CDR2: MNHEY and SVGAGI. The CDR3 covers 13 residues. CDR3 sequence: CASTSGFGSPLHF. The CDR3 bases are TGTGCCAGCACCTCAGGTTTTGGGTCACCCCTCCACTTT.

The V call is TRBV3-1 (or the pseudogene TRBV3-2), the J call TRBJ1-3; D ambiguous. The germline V and J ends were trimmed by 0 bases and 3 bases, with 9 bases remaining between them. CDR1 is LGHDT and CDR2 is YNNKEL in the germline V gene (reference sequence). CDR3 size: 15 residues. CDR3 sequence: CASSQELIGGNTIYF. The CDR3 DNA sequence: TGTGCCAGCAGCCAAGAACTCATTGGTGGAAACACCATATATTTT.

The chain has TRBV6-5 and TRBJ1-1; D unresolved. With 0 bases removed from V and 1 base from J, the gap between germline ends came to 12 bases. Germline CDR1 is MNHEY and CDR2 is SVGAGI. CDR3 length equals 16 residues. The CDR3 here is CASSYSPITSNTEAFF. DNA for the CDR3: TGTGCCAGCAGTTACTCGCCGATAACATCGAACACTGAAGCTTTCTTT.

This clone has a handful of counts. This rearrangement joins TRBV6-5 to TRBJ2-3; D is possibly TRBD2 (7 bases). The germline V gene has CDR1 MNHEY and CDR2 SVGAGI. V was cut by 6 bases and J by 4 bases, with 14 bases left in between. The CDR3 contains 14 residues. The CDR3 DNA sequence: TGTGCCAGCAGCCAAGGGGGGGAGGCAGATACGCAGTATTTT. It codes for CASSQGGEADTQYF.

The chain combines TRBV5-4 with TRBJ2-3; perhaps TRBD1 as D (5 bases). Germline CDR1 and CDR2: SGHNT and YYREEE (reference sequence). Trimming cost V 2 bases and J 1 base, with 17 bases left between them. This CDR3 has 17 residues. DNA for the CDR3: TGTGCCAGCAGCTTTCCGACAGCCGGAGTGGGCACAGATACGCAGTATTTT. Its protein product is CASSFPTAGVGTDTQYF.

The chain combines TRBV28 with TRBJ1-2; D might be TRBD1 (6 bases). There are 14 residues in the CDR3. Germline assignment: CDR1 MDHEN and CDR2 SYDVKM. Between the trimmed V and J ends, which lost 6 bases and 8 bases, there was a span of 19 bases. CDR3 in DNA: TGTGCCAGCAGCCTCGAGAGGCTAACAGGGGGCTACACCTTC. It codes for CASSLERLTGGYTF.

This clone showed up many times. Here the CDR3 reads CASSQDRGSGGNEKLFF. The CDR3 region has the DNA TGTGCCAGCAGCCAAGATAGGGGGTCGGGAGGGAATGAAAAACTGTTTTTT. The chain recombines TRBV4-2 with TRBJ1-4, with D perhaps matching TRBD1 (6 bases). Germline assignment: CDR1 LGHNA and CDR2 YNFKEQ. Trimming took 0 bases from V and 5 from J, leaving 16 bases between them. The CDR3 covers 17 residues.

The genes are TRBV29-1 and TRBJ1-1; TRBD1 agrees at 7 bases. The CDR3 has 14 amino acids. Germline V gene data show CDR1 as SQVTM and CDR2 as ANQGSEA. V lost 4 bases to trimming and J lost 3 bases; unmatched junction nucleotides: 8. The CDR3 region is CSVAPTGLDTEAFF. DNA of the CDR3: TGCAGCGTTGCCCCGACAGGGTTGGACACTGAAGCTTTCTTT.

The chain combines TRBV12-1 with TRBJ1-3. TRBV12-1 is labeled a pseudogene. This CDR3 is built from 16 residues. The CDR3, as DNA: TGTGCCAGCAGCCCTTCTTGGCGGAGGTGGGGAAACACCATATATTTT. The encoded protein is CASSPSWRRWGNTIYF.

The chain has TRBV7-8 and TRBJ1-5; D gene ambiguous. CDR3 length: 12 residues. With 5 bases removed from V and 2 bases from J, the gap between germline ends came to 4 bases. Germline CDR1 is SGHVS and CDR2 is FQNEAQ. The CDR3 nucleotides are TGTGCCAGCAGCCCCGGCAATCAGCCCCAGCATTTT. It codes for CASSPGNQPQHF.

The rearrangement links TRBV6-6 to TRBJ1-1; 8 bases align to TRBD1. Germline V gene sequence: CDR1 MNHNY, CDR2 SVGAGI (reference sequence). V shed 2 bases and J 8 bases; nucleotides not matched to a gene: 1. The CDR3 length is 12 residues. CDR3 protein: CASSYDRGEAFF. CDR3 DNA sequence: TGTGCCAGCAGTTACGACAGGGGCGAAGCTTTCTTT.

This sequence joins TRBV6-5 and TRBJ1-2; D is possibly TRBD1 (5 bases). This CDR3 comprises 13 residues. Trimming shortened V by 11 bases and J by 5 bases, and 18 bases separated the two germline ends. The germline gives CDR1 MNHEY, CDR2 SVGAGI. This chain's CDR3 is CASKQGVGYGYTF. CDR3 nucleotide sequence: TGTGCCTCAAAGCAAGGGGTAGGATATGGCTACACCTTC.

V and J are TRBV10-2 and TRBJ2-2; 9 bases line up with TRBD2. The CDR3 has 16 amino acids. Germline V gives CDR1 WSHSY, CDR2 SAAADI. The V gene end was trimmed by 4 bases and the J gene end by 4 bases; junction bases not matched to a gene: 7. The CDR3, as DNA: TGCGCCAGCAGTGCCGGGGCGGGGGGGCCCACCGGGGAGCTGTTTTTT. Its translation is CASSAGAGGPTGELFF.

The chain uses TRBV5-1 and TRBJ2-4; the D is unclear. The CDR3 covers 12 residues. V lost 1 base and J lost 8, with 7 bases in between. Germline V CDR1 and CDR2: SGHRS, YFSETQ. The CDR3 spells CASSLPSDIQYF. The CDR3 bases are TGCGCCAGCAGCTTGCCGTCGGACATTCAGTACTTC.

The chain joins TRBV18 to TRBJ1-1; no definite D call. The CDR3 sequence is 15 residues long. The V gene's germline CDR1 is KGHSH and CDR2 LQKENI. With 0 bases removed from V and 1 base from J, the gap between germline ends came to 9 bases. As DNA, the CDR3 is TGTGCCAGCTCACCACCTGTACTCTCGAACACTGAAGCTTTCTTT. This sequence encodes CASSPPVLSNTEAFF.